This T cell receptor beta chain was identified during a study of T-cell memory formation after mild COVID-19. TCRdb re-called the 5' RACE reads with MiXCR, one entry per CDR3 protein. The data hold hundreds of thousands of distinct CDR3 sequences, with under 30% observed a single time. Germline V gene data show CDR1 as MNHEY and CDR2 as SVGEGT. CDR3 length equals 13 residues. V lost 4 bases, J lost 6 bases, and 10 bases lay in between. This receptor was obtained from an adult woman who had mild COVID-19 (a few samples of this study predate the infection). Cell type and time point are not known. The sample taken for sequencing was PBMCs or a T cell subset sorted from them (not recorded which). The chain carries TRBV6-2 or TRBV6-3 and TRBJ1-5; the D gene is possibly TRBD1 (5 bases). This CDR3 reads CASSSTGGQPQHF. In DNA, the CDR3 is TGTGCCAGCAGTTCCACCGGGGGTCAGCCCCAGCATTTT.